The T cell receptor beta chain described here comes from a study of technical replicates of blood from a few donors. The CDR3 covers 15 residues. Per the germline V gene, CDR1 is SQVTM and CDR2 is ANQGSEA. The V gene lost 6 bases and the J gene lost 4 bases, with 19 bases spanning the gap. Libraries were prepared by immunoSEQ multiplex PCR; TCRdb keeps only in-frame clonotypes and omits some of them. The profile covers over 45,000 clones, with 92% appearing a single time and around 4.2% taken by the ten largest. The sample consisted of PBMCs. The chain joins TRBV29-1 to TRBJ1-5, with a tentative D call TRBD1 (6 bases). This sequence was found in a human donor in good health. Some clones in this sample may be carry-over from other donors' samples. CDR3 sequence: CSVEGDEGRNQPQHF. CDR3 nucleotide sequence: TGCAGCGTCGAGGGGGACGAGGGACGAAATCAGCCCCAGCATTTT.